This T cell receptor beta chain was captured in a study of chemoradiotherapy in HPV16-positive cancers. The study, taken as a whole, reports: HPV-specific T cells were functionally defined from only a couple of HPV16-positive patients. Non-HPV-specific T cells did not expand in tumors during treatment, whereas candidate HPV-specific clones and E7-related motifs did. In HPV16-positive patients, HPV-responsive T-cell expansion tracked better recurrence-free survival.

This clone has only a few counts. Its antigen is currently unknown. TCRdb's table, derived via immunoSEQ multiplex PCR, lists solely in-frame clones and lacks some. The data hold roughly 10,000 clones, with 65% to 75% observed a single time. Repertoires were sampled repeatedly during chemoradiotherapy. This TCR was sampled from a human donor with HPV-associated anogenital cancer. The sample was acquired from a patient who underwent chemoradiotherapy.

The CDR3 protein is CATGSISGAFF. The CDR3 nucleotides are TGTGCCACAGGCAGCATCTCCGGAGCTTTCTTT. The chain combines TRBV6-5 with TRBJ1-1; D is undetermined. Trimming pared 10 bases from V and 10 bases from J, leaving 16 bases between. The CDR3 runs to 11 residues. Germline CDR1 MNHEY, CDR2 SVGAGI.